A selection of T cell receptor beta chains follows, all from one sample in a study of radiotherapy plus CTLA-4 blockade in lung cancer. TCRdb's copy holds only in-frame clones and misses some; the assay was immunoSEQ multiplex PCR. The sample lists tens of thousands of clones, around nine tenths seen once, with 0.87% in the top ten. Sample: peripheral blood, taken from a patient treated with radiotherapy plus ipilimumab. The receptors were gathered from a human donor with non-small cell lung cancer who had stable disease on radiotherapy plus ipilimumab. The CDR3 runs from the conserved cysteine through the conserved F or W. The D gene is left open where the match is weak. Not every row has a clone size; where given, it reads once, few, many or a size class.

abundance	len	j_gene	d_gene	v_gene	CDR3aa	CDR3nt
-	12	TRBJ2-5	-	TRBV7-9	CASAQVRETQYF	TGTGCCAGCGCCCAGGTTCGGGAGACCCAGTACTTC
-	18	TRBJ1-4	TRBD1	TRBV27	CASSLGDRGRKANEKLFF	TGTGCCAGCAGTTTAGGAGACAGGGGGCGCAAAGCTAATGAAAAACTGTTTTTT
few	16	TRBJ2-1	-	TRBV21-1	CASSKGGLRSYNEQFF	TGTGCCAGCAGCAAGGGGGGGCTCCGCTCCTACAATGAGCAGTTCTTC
-	14	TRBJ2-3	-	TRBV6-5	CASRLHQGTDTQYF	TGTGCCAGCAGACTACACCAAGGCACAGATACGCAGTATTTT
-	15	TRBJ1-1	TRBD1	TRBV5-4	CASSLGQGLVTEAFF	TGTGCCAGCAGCTTGGGACAGGGTTTGGTCACTGAAGCTTTCTTT
-	18	TRBJ2-3	TRBD2	TRBV27	CASSSLAGGPRVTDTQYF	TGTGCCAGCAGTTCACTAGCGGGGGGGCCGAGGGTCACAGATACGCAGTATTTT
-	15	TRBJ2-3	-	TRBV16	CASSRGSPVTDTQYF	TGTGCCAGCAGCCGTGGGAGTCCCGTCACAGATACGCAGTATTTT
-	16	TRBJ1-6	-	TRBV14	CASSPLAGQKNSPLHF	TGTGCCAGCAGCCCCCTGGCAGGGCAGAAAAATTCACCCCTCCACTTT
-	13	TRBJ1-1	-	TRBV6-5	CASSYSLGTEAFF	TGTGCCAGCAGTTACTCCCTGGGCACTGAAGCTTTCTTT
-	14	TRBJ1-1	-	TRBV6-5	CASRMDSRNTEAFF	TGTGCCAGCAGAATGGACAGTAGGAACACTGAAGCTTTCTTT
-	16	TRBJ2-7	TRBD1	TRBV25-1	CASSDSTKTGDYEQYF	TGTGCCAGCAGTGACTCCACCAAGACAGGGGACTACGAGCAGTACTTC
-	15	TRBJ1-4	-	TRBV11-3	CASSLGRGANEKLFF	TGTGCCAGCAGCTTAGGCAGGGGTGCGAATGAAAAACTGTTTTTT
-	11	TRBJ1-1	-	TRBV6-1	CASTMNTEAFF	TGTGCCAGCACTATGAACACTGAAGCTTTCTTT
-	14	TRBJ2-2	-	TRBV10-1	CASSVDRWNGELFF	TGCGCCAGCAGTGTCGACAGGTGGAACGGGGAGCTGTTTTTT
-	13	TRBJ2-1	-	TRBV28	CASSFEGDNEQFF	TGTGCCAGCAGTTTCGAGGGGGACAATGAGCAGTTCTTC
-	18	TRBJ2-1	TRBD2	TRBV5-1	CASSPGASGTSGRDEQFF	TGCGCCAGCAGCCCCGGGGCTTCCGGGACTAGCGGGAGGGATGAGCAGTTCTTC
-	14	TRBJ2-7	TRBD1	TRBV28	CASSYHDRVNEQYF	TGTGCCAGCAGTTACCACGACAGGGTCAACGAGCAGTACTTC
few	13	TRBJ2-3	TRBD2	TRBV2	CASNRDYSDTQYF	TGTGCCAGCAACCGGGACTACTCAGATACGCAGTATTTT
-	16	TRBJ2-1	TRBD2	TRBV10-3	CAISESIGGGAFEQFF	TGTGCCATCAGTGAGTCGATTGGCGGGGGGGCCTTTGAGCAGTTCTTC
-	15	TRBJ2-5	TRBD1	TRBV28	CASSARDRVKETQYF	TGTGCCAGCAGTGCCCGGGACAGGGTAAAAGAGACCCAGTACTTC
-	18	TRBJ1-6	-	TRBV27	CASSLSGLLGGSGSPLHF	TGTGCCAGCAGTTTATCGGGGTTGTTGGGAGGGAGCGGTTCACCCCTCCACTTT
-	14	TRBJ1-2	-	TRBV5-1	CASSLDGPGLGYTF	TGCGCCAGCAGCTTGGATGGCCCAGGGCTGGGCTACACCTTC
-	10	TRBJ1-2	-	TRBV2	CASIGVGYTF	TGTGCCAGCATAGGGGTAGGCTACACCTTC
-	18	TRBJ1-4	TRBD1	TRBV5-1	CASPSPGQADTTNEKLFF	TGCGCCAGTCCTAGCCCTGGACAGGCGGACACAACTAATGAAAAACTGTTTTTT
-	15	TRBJ2-7	TRBD2	TRBV15	CATSREVGGIGEQYF	TGTGCCACCAGCAGAGAGGTGGGAGGGATTGGCGAGCAGTACTTC
-	15	TRBJ2-1	TRBD1	TRBV27	CASGTRTGGYNEQFF	TGTGCCAGCGGGACCCGGACAGGGGGCTACAATGAGCAGTTCTTC
-	13	TRBJ1-6	-	TRBV2	CASRDDGDSPLHF	TGTGCCAGCAGGGACGATGGGGATTCACCCCTCCACTTT
-	15	TRBJ2-3	-	TRBV30	CAWDSGQIFTDTQYF	TGTGCCTGGGACTCCGGACAGATATTCACAGATACGCAGTATTTT
-	15	TRBJ1-5	-	TRBV19	CATNPGGGKNQPQHF	TGTGCCACCAACCCCGGGGGCGGCAAGAATCAGCCCCAGCATTTT
-	13	TRBJ2-1	-	TRBV6-1	CASILDSYNEQFF	TGTGCCAGCATCCTGGACAGTTACAATGAGCAGTTCTTC
once	15	TRBJ2-4	TRBD1	TRBV6-1	CASRLGQGGRNIQYF	TGTGCCAGCCGACTGGGACAGGGAGGGAGAAACATTCAGTACTTC
-	9	TRBJ2-7	-	TRBV14	CASSQSKGF	TGTGCCAGCAGCCAATCGAAGGGGTTC
-	16	TRBJ2-2	-	TRBV25-1	CASSRTGGQTTGELFF	TGTGCCAGCTCCCGTACGGGGGGACAAACAACCGGGGAGCTGTTTTTT
-	13	TRBJ1-1	-	TRBV5-1	CASSWGRETEAFF	TGCGCCAGCAGCTGGGGCAGAGAGACTGAAGCTTTCTTT
-	15	TRBJ2-7	TRBD2	TRBV30	CAWSVLAGGIGEQYF	TGTGCCTGGAGTGTTCTAGCGGGGGGCATTGGCGAGCAGTACTTC
-	15	TRBJ2-7	-	TRBV6-6	CASSFGPQVSYEQYF	TGTGCCAGCAGTTTCGGGCCTCAGGTCTCCTACGAGCAGTACTTC
-	15	TRBJ2-7	-	TRBV6-1	CASSGPLRSSYEQYF	TGTGCCAGCAGCGGGCCCCTCAGGAGCTCCTACGAGCAGTACTTC
-	13	TRBJ1-5	-	TRBV28	CASSLNSDQPQHF	TGTGCCAGCAGTTTAAACTCGGATCAGCCCCAGCATTTT
few	15	TRBJ2-7	TRBD2	TRBV28	CASRRQSSGNYEQYF	TGTGCCAGCAGGCGACAGTCTAGCGGAAACTACGAGCAGTACTTC
-	15	TRBJ1-5	TRBD1	TRBV7-9	CASSLTGSGGQPQHF	TGTGCCAGCAGCTTGACAGGGTCAGGCGGCCAGCCCCAGCATTTT
-	16	TRBJ2-1	TRBD1	TRBV4-2	CASSQPPGQYYNEQFF	TGTGCCAGCAGCCAACCACCGGGACAGTACTACAATGAGCAGTTCTTC
-	15	TRBJ2-3	TRBD1	TRBV19	CASSIEDRGSDTQYF	TGTGCCAGTAGTATAGAGGACAGGGGATCAGATACGCAGTATTTT
-	14	TRBJ1-2	-	TRBV28	CAITPQRGFYGYTF	TGTGCCATCACCCCGCAGCGGGGGTTCTATGGCTACACCTTC
-	14	TRBJ2-5	-	TRBV7-3	CASSPQGRIETQYF	TGTGCCAGCAGCCCTCAAGGCAGAATTGAGACCCAGTACTTC
-	12	TRBJ2-7	-	TRBV10-3	CATRTRSYEQYF	TGTGCCACCAGGACACGCTCCTACGAGCAGTACTTC
-	13	TRBJ2-7	TRBD1	TRBV7-9	CASSRTGLGEQYF	TGTGCCAGCAGCCGGACAGGGCTTGGTGAGCAGTACTTC
few	16	TRBJ2-1	TRBD1	TRBV9	CASSRAGTGSYNEQFF	TGTGCCAGCAGCCGAGCCGGGACAGGCTCCTACAATGAGCAGTTCTTC
-	14	TRBJ1-1	-	TRBV25-1	CASSDAGRFTEAFF	TGTGCCAGCAGTGATGCAGGGCGGTTCACTGAAGCTTTCTTT
-	14	TRBJ2-7	TRBD1	TRBV4-1	CASSPSTGEDEQYF	TGCGCCAGCAGCCCTTCGACAGGGGAAGACGAGCAGTACTTC
-	13	TRBJ2-7	-	TRBV18	CASSPQLSYEQYF	TGTGCCAGCTCACCACAACTCTCCTACGAGCAGTACTTC
once	13	TRBJ2-7	-	TRBV6-6	CASSYLALNEQYF	TGTGCCAGCAGTTACTTGGCCCTAAACGAGCAGTACTTC
-	12	TRBJ2-1	-	TRBV19	CASSAVYNEQFF	TGTGCCAGTAGTGCCGTCTACAATGAGCAGTTCTTC